The TCR beta chain described here comes from a study of CD8 T cells in ankylosing spondylitis. This clonotype came up many times. Its specificity is not known. Germline V gene lookup returns CDR1 SGHRS and CDR2 YFSETQ. V was pared by 1 base and J by 4 bases, with 10 bases between. There are 14 residues in the CDR3. Study-level points and caveats: Within matched ankylosing spondylitis synovial fluid, disease-linked clones were reportedly significantly enriched. Disease-linked clones proved CD8+ and comparatively uncommon in peripheral blood.

In making TCR beta libraries, quantitative 5'-RACE with molecular barcodes was used. TCRdb re-called the 5' RACE reads through MiXCR, storing one row per CDR3 protein. The sample yields under 250,000 distinct CDR3 sequences, around 10% seen once. Sequences were obtained from blood, either unsorted or a sorted T cell fraction (not recorded which). The receptor comes from a male donor with ankylosing spondylitis or in good health (not recorded which). The V gene is TRBV5-1, the J gene TRBJ2-3; no reliable D call. The CDR3 coding sequence is TGCGCCAGCAGCTTGTCGTTCGGGTCAGATACGCAGTATTTT. Translating it yields CASSLSFGSDTQYF. Full variable domain (missing parts from reference TRBV5-1 and TRBJ2-3): KAGVTQTPRYLIKTRGQQVTLSCSPISGHRSVSWYQQTPGQGLQFLFEYFSETQRNKGNFPGRFSGRQFSNSRSEMNVSTLELGDSALYLCASSLSFGSDTQYFGPGTRLTVL.